The source of this TCR beta chain is a study of human versus mouse CDR3 diversity and MHC coevolution (dated by TCRdb to about 2017). A note on the overall study: The immunoSEQ assay was reported to detect one in 200,000 T cells and to minimize multiplex PCR amplification bias. Human naive CD4 T cell repertoires were used as a reference for TCR selection on multiple MHC II alleles and were compared with human-TCR-locus transgenic mice carrying single MHC II. Valid reads per sample ranged from roughly 5.5 x 10^6 to 1.8 x 10^7 across mouse and human samples. The human cohort comprised three healthy volunteer blood donors, one aged 30 to 39, one aged 40 to 50 and one aged 60 to 70 at collection. What the research found in general, with its limitations: Among all the groups compared, the lowest clonal inequality scores came from most of the three human donors. Repertoire diversity was not considered directly comparable between humans and mice because human T cells were selected on a handful of MHC II alleles. The largest TCR beta repertoire according to iCHAO1 estimates belonged to humans, at 1.5 million or so clonotypes, a result attributed likely to selection by multiple MHC II molecules. On average, more CDR3 deletions and insertions were observed in humans than in mice, indicating greater exonuclease and TdT activity.

Fluorescence-activated cell sorting was used to isolate naive CD4 T cells, defined as CD45RO-negative and CD62L-positive, from PBMCs. Approximately 50 ml of fresh peripheral blood was collected from each donor, and PBMCs were isolated by Ficoll density centrifugation. Cells were sorted on a FACSAria III instrument, and every sample had a purity above 90%. Sequences ENHRY (CDR1) and SYGVKD (CDR2) are obtained from the germline V gene. The germline V end is reduced by 5 bases and the J end by 6 bases; junction bases left unmatched: 9. The CDR3 covers 15 residues, taking in both the cysteine and the phenylalanine. The kept DNA is CDR3 alone, 45 bases in frame from the first base. Genomic DNA was extracted from the sorted cells using the QIAGEN blood and tissue kit and was quantified on a NanoDrop 1000. Deep sequencing and quantification of TCR alpha and beta chains were performed on the immunoSEQ platform by multiplex PCR of genomic DNA. Per the source publication's procedure: TCR sequences were annotated using IMGT gene and region definitions. Out-of-frame rearrangements served as a stand-in for the preselection repertoire and were compared with in-frame clonotypes. The iCHAO1 estimator supplied with the immunoSEQ platform was used to estimate repertoire size. A Gini index, which is based on the Lorenz curve, was applied to in-frame amino acid clonotypes to measure clonal inequality. The intersect function in the R package tcR was used to count shared clonotypes, while the Jaccard index served to score similarity. V, J and V-J usage frequencies went into a principal component analysis run with the R prcomp function, with no normalization applied. TCRdb re-hosts the immuneACCESS table, in-frame sequences only. Its copies lack some clones; in the studies checked, an unresolved V gene accounts for under half of them, and the cause for the rest is not known. V, J and clone size were drawn from that table, and D and trimming were deduced from the DNA. The sample table records about 83,000 clones; under 95% of these occur just once. The top ten clones comprise about 0.15% of the sample.

For this clone: Its antigen is still unknown. No quality values exist for individual bases; no much larger clone is one base distant.

This sequence originates from a person aged 30 to 70 in good health. The specimen sequenced was naive CD4+ T cells from blood. Taken with the paper, the label for cell subset or site translates to: CD45RO-negative CD62L-positive naive CD4 T cells. The rearranged segments are TRBV10-3 and TRBJ2-1, with 8 central nucleotides matching TRBD2. CDR3 loop: CAISPGLGDFNEQFF. The nucleotide sequence reads as follows: TGTGCCATCAGTCCGGGACTAGGGGACTTCAATGAGCAGTTCTTC.